The 8 T cell receptor beta chains reported below all come from one sample, sequenced in a study of shared clonotypes between healthy human individuals (TCRdb year 2020). CD8 naive samples were CD45RO-negative cells positively selected for CCR7, giving a CD45RA+CCR7+ population that excluded TemRA cells. The library was made by the immunoSEQ multiplex PCR assay. Held by TCRdb, this immuneACCESS table contains in-frame sequences only and omits some clones. Under half of the omission traces to an unresolved V gene where checked; the cause of the rest is unknown. The sample table shows around 2,000,000 clones, and approximately 94% are seen once. The ten largest account for approximately 1.7% of the sample. The sequencing input was naive CD8+ T cells from PBMCs. The cell subset or site label here, explained by the study, means: CD45RA+CCR7+. The receptors were gathered from a man aged 18 to 35 in good health. Some clones in this sample may be carry-over from other donors' samples.

The V and J genes are TRBV15 and TRBJ2-2, with 7 bases fitting TRBD2. V dropped 0 bases and J dropped 2; count of bases not matched to a gene: 6. CDR1 is LNHNV and CDR2 is YYDKDF in the germline V gene (reference sequence). The CDR3 covers 17 residues. CDR3 bases: TGTGCCACCAGCAGAGATGCCCGGGGGGTTAACACCGGGGAGCTGTTTTTT. Protein sequence: CATSRDARGVNTGELFF.

This rearrangement joins TRBV5-1 to TRBJ2-3, with 12 positions matching TRBD2. The CDR3 loop spans 17 amino acids. Germline CDR1 reads SGHRS; CDR2 reads YFSETQ. The ends lost 1 base at V and 4 bases at J; junction bases unmatched: 7. CDR3 nucleotide sequence: TGCGCCAGCAGCTTGAGACTAGCGGGAGATCTCGCAGATACGCAGTATTTT. This codes for CASSLRLAGDLADTQYF. The complete variable domain, with remaining parts taken from reference TRBV5-1 and TRBJ2-3, reads KAGVTQTPRYLIKTRGQQVTLSCSPISGHRSVSWYQQTPGQGLQFLFEYFSETQRNKGNFPGRFSGRQFSNSRSEMNVSTLELGDSALYLCASSLRLAGDLADTQYFGPGTRLTVL.

This chain joins TRBV7-3 and TRBJ2-7; 8 positions match TRBD2. With 0 bases clipped from V and 5 bases from J, the junction kept 9 bases outside the gene matches. This CDR3 region has 16 residues. Germline-derived CDR1 and CDR2 are SGHTA and FQGTGA. CDR3 in amino acids: CASSLTSGGLVDEQYF. The CDR3 coding sequence is TGTGCCAGCAGCTTAACCTCGGGGGGGCTCGTGGACGAGCAGTACTTC. The variable domain in full, completed from reference TRBV7-3 and TRBJ2-7, reads GAGVSQTPSNKVTEKGKYVELRCDPISGHTALYWYRQSLGQGPEFLIYFQGTGAADDSGLPNDRFFAVRPEGSVSTLKIQRTERGDSAVYLCASSLTSGGLVDEQYFGPGTRLTVT.

The V call is TRBV7-9, the J call TRBJ2-3; tentatively, D is TRBD2 (5 bases). Trimming removed 1 base at V and 0 bases at J, with 8 bases between. Germline V gives CDR1 SEHNR, CDR2 FQNEAQ (reference sequence). The CDR3 runs 15 residues. The CDR3 DNA reads TGTGCCAGCAGCTTAGGAGGGAGAAGCACAGATACGCAGTATTTT. Its protein is CASSLGGRSTDTQYF.

V usage is TRBV10-1 and J usage is TRBJ2-1; D call uncertain. The V gene's germline CDR1 is WNHNN and CDR2 SYGVQD (reference sequence). The CDR3 covers 15 residues. V lost 2 bases to trimming and J lost 8 bases, with 16 bases between them. This chain's CDR3 is CASSEGRSRMDEQFF. In DNA, the CDR3 is TGCGCCAGCAGTGAGGGACGTTCCCGGATGGATGAGCAGTTCTTC.

The chain carries TRBV6-5 and TRBJ2-1; TRBD1 might be the D (5 bases). Germline CDR1 reads MNHEY; CDR2 reads SVGAGI. V was pared by 2 bases and J by 4 bases, with 15 bases between. The CDR3 is 16 amino acids. CDR3 nucleotides: TGTGCCAGCAGTTACGCAGGGTGGCGCCTATACAATGAGCAGTTCTTC. Translation gives CASSYAGWRLYNEQFF.

J is TRBJ2-7 and V is TRBV7-6, with 8 positions matching TRBD1. The V gene's germline CDR1 is SGHVS and CDR2 FNYEAQ. There are 15 residues in the CDR3. Trimming at V came to 7 bases and at J to 4 bases, leaving 12 bases not matched to a gene. The CDR3 loop is CASTIDRGGDYEQYF. CDR3 bases: TGTGCCAGCACCATTGACAGGGGCGGAGATTACGAGCAGTACTTC.

The CDR3 reads CASSSQGGSTEAFF. The CDR3 coding sequence is TGTGCCAGCAGCTCGCAGGGTGGGAGCACTGAAGCTTTCTTT. The rearrangement joins TRBV9 to TRBJ1-1, with a possible D match to TRBD1 (5 bases). V lost 4 bases and J 4 bases, leaving 14 bases between the germline ends. Germline assignment: CDR1 SGDLS and CDR2 YYNGEE. The CDR3 has 14 amino acids.